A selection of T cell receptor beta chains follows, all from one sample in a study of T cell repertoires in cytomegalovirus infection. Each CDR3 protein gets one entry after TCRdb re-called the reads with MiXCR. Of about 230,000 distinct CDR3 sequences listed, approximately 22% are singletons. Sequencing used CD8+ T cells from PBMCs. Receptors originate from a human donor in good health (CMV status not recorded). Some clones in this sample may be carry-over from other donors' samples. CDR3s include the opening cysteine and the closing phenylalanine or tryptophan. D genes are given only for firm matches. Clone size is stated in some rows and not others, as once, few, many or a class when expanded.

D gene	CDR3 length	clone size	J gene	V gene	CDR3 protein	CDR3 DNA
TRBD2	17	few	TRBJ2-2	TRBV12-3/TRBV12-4	CASSWLAGGLNTGELFF	TGTGCCAGCAGTTGGCTAGCGGGGGGCCTTAACACCGGGGAGCTGTTTTTT
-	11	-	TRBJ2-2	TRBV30	CAWRNTGELFF	TGTGCCTGGAGGAACACCGGGGAGCTGTTTTTT
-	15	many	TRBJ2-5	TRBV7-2	CASSFSDSSWETQYF	TGTGCCAGCAGCTTTTCGGACAGCAGTTGGGAGACCCAGTACTTC
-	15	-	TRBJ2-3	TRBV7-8	CASSPASGFTDTQYF	TGTGCCAGCAGTCCCGCCTCGGGATTCACAGATACGCAGTATTTT
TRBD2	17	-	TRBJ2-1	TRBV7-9	CASSTPDGRGRYNEQFF	TGTGCCAGCAGCACACCGGACGGGCGGGGGAGATACAATGAGCAGTTCTTC
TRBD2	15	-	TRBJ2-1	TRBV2	CASSESLAEINEQFF	TGTGCCAGCAGTGAAAGTCTAGCGGAGATCAATGAGCAGTTCTTC
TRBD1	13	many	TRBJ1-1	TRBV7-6	CASSSGQGDEAFF	TGTGCCAGCAGCTCCGGACAGGGAGATGAAGCTTTCTTT
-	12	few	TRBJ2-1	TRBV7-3	CASSHGSNEQFF	TGTGCCAGCAGCCACGGCAGCAATGAGCAGTTCTTC
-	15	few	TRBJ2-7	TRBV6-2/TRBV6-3	CASSYAIGTAYEQYF	TGTGCCAGCAGCTACGCCATAGGGACGGCCTACGAGCAGTACTTC
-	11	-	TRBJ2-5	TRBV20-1	CSASLGETQYF	TGCAGTGCTAGCCTCGGAGAGACCCAGTACTTC
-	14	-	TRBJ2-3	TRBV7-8	CASSLARSGRTQYF	TGTGCCAGCAGCTTAGCGCGGTCGGGTCGTACGCAGTATTTT
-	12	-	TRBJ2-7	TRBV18	CASSTEAYEQYF	TGTGCCAGCTCCACGGAAGCCTACGAGCAGTACTTC
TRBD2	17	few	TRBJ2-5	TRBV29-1	CSVEDGASGGNQETQYF	TGCAGCGTTGAAGATGGGGCTAGCGGGGGGAACCAAGAGACCCAGTACTTC
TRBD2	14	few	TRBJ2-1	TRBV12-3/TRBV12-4	CASSGLAGLNEQFF	TGTGCCAGCAGTGGACTAGCGGGGCTTAATGAGCAGTTCTTC
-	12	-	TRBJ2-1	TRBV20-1	CSVALPYNEQFF	TGCAGTGTTGCCCTACCTTACAATGAGCAGTTCTTC
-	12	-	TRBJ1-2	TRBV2	CASRGTESGYTF	TGTGCCAGCAGGGGGACCGAGAGTGGCTACACCTTC
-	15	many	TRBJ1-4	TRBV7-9	CASSLGKGYNEKLFF	TGTGCCAGCAGCTTAGGGAAGGGTTATAATGAAAAACTGTTTTTT
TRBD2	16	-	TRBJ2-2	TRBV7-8	CASSLWTSPGAGELFF	TGTGCCAGCAGCTTGTGGACTAGCCCGGGGGCCGGGGAGCTGTTTTTT
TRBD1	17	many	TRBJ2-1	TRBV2	CASSEFRTGGNYNEQFF	TGTGCCAGCAGTGAATTCCGGACAGGGGGAAACTACAATGAGCAGTTCTTC
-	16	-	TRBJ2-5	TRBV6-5	CASTQNLAAVMETQYF	TGTGCCAGCACCCAAAACTTAGCGGCAGTAATGGAGACCCAGTACTTC
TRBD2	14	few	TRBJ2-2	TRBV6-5	CASSYSGGAWELFF	TGTGCCAGCAGCTATAGCGGGGGGGCCTGGGAGCTGTTTTTT
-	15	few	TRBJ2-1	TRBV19	CASTEGTTTYNEQFF	TGTGCCAGTACCGAAGGGACAACGACCTACAATGAGCAGTTCTTC
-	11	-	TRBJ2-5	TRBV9	CASSAGETQYF	TGTGCCAGCAGCGCAGGGGAGACCCAGTACTTC
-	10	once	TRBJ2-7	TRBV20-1	CSARDGEQYF	TGCAGTGCTAGAGATGGTGAGCAGTACTTC
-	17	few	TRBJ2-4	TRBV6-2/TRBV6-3	CASSYEGTSLAKNIQYF	TGTGCCAGCAGTTACGAAGGGACAAGCCTAGCCAAAAACATTCAGTACTTC
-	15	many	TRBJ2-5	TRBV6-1	CASSEFPRSQETQYF	TGTGCCAGCAGTGAATTCCCGAGGAGTCAAGAGACCCAGTACTTC
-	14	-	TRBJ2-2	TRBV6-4	CASSGGVGTGELFF	TGTGCCAGCAGTGGAGGGGTCGGCACCGGGGAGCTGTTTTTT
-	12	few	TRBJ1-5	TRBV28	CASSGVNQPQHF	TGTGCCAGCAGCGGAGTAAATCAGCCCCAGCATTTT
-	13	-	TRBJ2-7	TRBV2	CASSEAAAYEQYF	TGTGCCAGCAGTGAAGCGGCGGCCTACGAGCAGTACTTC
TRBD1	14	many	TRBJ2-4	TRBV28	CASSRQGGKNIQYF	TGTGCCAGCAGTCGACAGGGCGGCAAAAACATTCAGTACTTC
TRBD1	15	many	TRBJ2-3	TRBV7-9	CASSLLQGAEDTQYF	TGTGCCAGCAGCTTACTACAGGGGGCGGAAGATACGCAGTATTTT
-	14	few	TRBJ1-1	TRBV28	CASSPPLAGTEAFF	TGTGCCAGCAGTCCGCCCCTCGCGGGGACTGAAGCTTTCTTT
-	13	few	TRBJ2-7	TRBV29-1	CSATMGQVYEQYF	TGCAGCGCTACTATGGGGCAGGTCTACGAGCAGTACTTC
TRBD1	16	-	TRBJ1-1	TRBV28	CASSYHIDRVNTEAFF	TGTGCCAGCAGTTACCATATAGACAGGGTCAACACTGAAGCTTTCTTT
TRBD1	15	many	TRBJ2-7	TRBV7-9	CASSPRGQGAYEQYF	TGTGCCAGCAGCCCCAGGGGACAGGGGGCTTACGAGCAGTACTTC
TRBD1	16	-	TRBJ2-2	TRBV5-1	CASSWTGSLNTGELFF	TGCGCCAGCAGCTGGACAGGGTCCCTGAACACCGGGGAGCTGTTTTTT
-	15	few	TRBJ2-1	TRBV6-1	CASTTGGGGYNEQFF	TGTGCCAGCACCACAGGGGGGGGTGGATACAATGAGCAGTTCTTC
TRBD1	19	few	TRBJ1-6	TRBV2	CASSDPDRGKDSYNSPLHF	TGTGCCAGCAGTGATCCGGACAGGGGAAAGGACTCCTATAATTCACCCCTCCACTTT
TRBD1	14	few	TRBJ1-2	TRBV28	CASSFAGGSFGYTF	TGTGCCAGCAGTTTTGCAGGGGGCTCTTTTGGCTACACCTTC
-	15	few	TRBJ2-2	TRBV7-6	CASSPVSQTTGELFF	TGTGCCAGCAGCCCCGTTTCACAGACCACCGGGGAGCTGTTTTTT
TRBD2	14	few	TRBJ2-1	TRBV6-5	CASRAGPPYGEQFF	TGTGCCAGCAGAGCGGGACCTCCTTACGGTGAGCAGTTCTTC
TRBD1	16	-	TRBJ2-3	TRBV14	CASSFDPGQLTDTQYF	TGTGCCAGCAGCTTTGACCCGGGACAGCTGACAGATACGCAGTATTTT
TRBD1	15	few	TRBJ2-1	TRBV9	CASSVIGGPTDEQFF	TGTGCCAGCAGCGTAATAGGGGGCCCAACAGATGAGCAGTTCTTC
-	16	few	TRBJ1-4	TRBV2	CASNPGQLATNEKLFF	TGTGCCAGCAACCCGGGACAACTTGCAACTAATGAAAAACTGTTTTTT
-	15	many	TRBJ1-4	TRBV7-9	CASTLEGQTGEKLFF	TGTGCCAGCACCCTCGAAGGGCAAACGGGTGAAAAACTGTTTTTT
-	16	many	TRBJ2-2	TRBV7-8	CASSLVAGGYTGELFF	TGTGCCAGCAGCTTAGTGGCAGGGGGGTACACCGGGGAGCTGTTTTTT
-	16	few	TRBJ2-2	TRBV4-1	CASSQAGAPNTGELFF	TGCGCCAGCAGCCAAGCGGGGGCTCCTAACACCGGGGAGCTGTTTTTT
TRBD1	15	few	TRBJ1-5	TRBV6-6	CASSLTGGPDQPQHF	TGTGCCAGCAGTTTGACAGGGGGCCCTGATCAGCCCCAGCATTTT
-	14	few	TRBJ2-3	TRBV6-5	CASSSEAGPDTQYF	TGTGCCAGCAGCTCTGAGGCTGGCCCGGATACGCAGTATTTT
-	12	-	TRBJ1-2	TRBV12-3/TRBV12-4	CASSRGNHGYTF	TGTGCCAGCAGCCGCGGGAATCATGGCTACACCTTC
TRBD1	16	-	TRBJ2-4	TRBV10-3	CAISPSGTGSKNIQYF	TGTGCCATCAGTCCCTCCGGGACAGGGTCCAAAAACATTCAGTACTTC
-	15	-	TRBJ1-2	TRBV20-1	CSARDWEGSNYGYTF	TGCAGTGCTAGAGATTGGGAAGGCTCTAACTATGGCTACACCTTC
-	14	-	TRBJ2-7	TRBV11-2	CASSLDPGMGEQYF	TGTGCCAGCAGCTTAGATCCAGGGATGGGCGAGCAGTACTTC
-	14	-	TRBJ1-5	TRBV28	CASSFLRGDQPQHF	TGTGCCAGCAGTTTCCTCAGAGGAGATCAGCCCCAGCATTTT
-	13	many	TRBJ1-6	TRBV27	CASSFQGRSPLHF	TGTGCCAGCAGTTTCCAGGGAAGGTCACCCCTCCACTTT
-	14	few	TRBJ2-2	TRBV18	CASSPTYNTGELFF	TGTGCCAGCTCACCGACTTACAACACCGGGGAGCTGTTTTTT
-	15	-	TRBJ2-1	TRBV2	CASRNGTLTYNEQFF	TGTGCCAGCAGAAACGGGACACTGACCTACAATGAGCAGTTCTTC
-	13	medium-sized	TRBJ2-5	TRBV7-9	CASGDAYQETQYF	TGTGCCAGCGGGGATGCGTACCAAGAGACCCAGTACTTC
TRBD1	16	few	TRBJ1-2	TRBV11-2	CASSIPDRVKDYGYTF	TGTGCCAGCAGCATCCCGGACAGGGTCAAAGACTATGGCTACACCTTC